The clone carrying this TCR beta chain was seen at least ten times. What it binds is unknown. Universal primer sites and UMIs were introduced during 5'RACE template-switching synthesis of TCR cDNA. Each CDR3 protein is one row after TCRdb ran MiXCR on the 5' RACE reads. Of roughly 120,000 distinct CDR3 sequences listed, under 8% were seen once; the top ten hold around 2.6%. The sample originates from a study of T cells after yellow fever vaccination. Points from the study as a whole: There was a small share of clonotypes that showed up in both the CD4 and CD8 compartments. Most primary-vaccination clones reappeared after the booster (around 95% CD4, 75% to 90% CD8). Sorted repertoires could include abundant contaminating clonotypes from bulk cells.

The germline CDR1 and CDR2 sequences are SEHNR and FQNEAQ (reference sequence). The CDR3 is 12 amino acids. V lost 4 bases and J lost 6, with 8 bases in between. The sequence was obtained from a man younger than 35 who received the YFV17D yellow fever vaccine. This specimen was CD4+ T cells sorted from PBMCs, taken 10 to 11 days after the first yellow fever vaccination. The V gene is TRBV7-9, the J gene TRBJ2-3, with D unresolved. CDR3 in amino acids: CASSYAEDTQYF. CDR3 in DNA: TGTGCCAGCAGCTACGCGGAGGATACGCAGTATTTT.